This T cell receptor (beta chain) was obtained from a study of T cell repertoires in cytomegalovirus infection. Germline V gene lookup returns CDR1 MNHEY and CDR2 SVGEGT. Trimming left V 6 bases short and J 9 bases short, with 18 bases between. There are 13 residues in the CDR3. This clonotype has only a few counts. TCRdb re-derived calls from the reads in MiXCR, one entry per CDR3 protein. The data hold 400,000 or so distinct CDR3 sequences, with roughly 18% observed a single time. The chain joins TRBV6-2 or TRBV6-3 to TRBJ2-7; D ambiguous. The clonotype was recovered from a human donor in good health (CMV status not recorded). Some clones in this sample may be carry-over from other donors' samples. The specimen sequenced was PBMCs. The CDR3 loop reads CASSPPTSLGQYF. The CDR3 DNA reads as TGTGCCAGCAGCCCCCCAACTTCTCTCGGGCAGTACTTC.